These 21 T cell receptor beta chains share one sample of origin, sequenced in a study of CXCR3-negative and CXCR3-positive naive CD8 T cells. It was by 5' RACE with UMI labels that the TRB cDNA libraries were prepared. Using the 5' RACE reads, TCRdb records one entry per CDR3 protein without DNA. The sample totals about 120,000 distinct CDR3 sequences. The sample was naive CXCR3- CD8+ T cells from blood. Subset meaning: CD45RO-CCR7+CD27+CD95- naive CD8+ T cells lacking CXCR3 (TNR3-). Source of these receptors: a human donor in good health. Some clones in this sample may be carry-over from other donors' samples.

The V and J genes are TRBV12-3 or TRBV12-4 and TRBJ2-3; with no DNA, the TCRdb D assignment of TRBD2 cannot be verified. The CDR3 is made up of 18 amino acids. The CDR3 spells CASSASPVEGPPGGTQYF.

The J gene is TRBJ2-1, the V gene TRBV20-1. The CDR3 sequence is 14 residues long. Germline V gene sequence: CDR1 DFQATT, CDR2 SNEGSKA (reference sequence). CDR3 amino acids: CSARDTATYNEQFF.

The chain links TRBV7-9 to TRBJ2-7; the TRBD2 assignment by TCRdb is unverifiable without DNA. Germline CDR1 is SEHNR and CDR2 is FQNEAQ (reference sequence). CDR3 length: 18 residues. CDR3: CASSAWGGTGTSPYEQYF. Based on the CDR3 plus reference TRBV7-9 and TRBJ2-7, the full variable domain is DTGVSQNPRHKITKRGQNVTFRCDPISEHNRLYWYRQTLGQGPEFLTYFQNEAQLEKSRLLSDRFSAERPKGSFSTLEIQRTEQGDSAMYLCASSAWGGTGTSPYEQYFGPGTRLTVT.

The chain links TRBV28 to TRBJ2-7; the D call from TCRdb, TRBD1, cannot be confirmed without DNA. The CDR3 is 13 residues long. Germline V gene sequence: CDR1 MDHEN, CDR2 SYDVKM. CDR3 sequence: CATRDDKTYEQYF.

The gene calls are TRBV3-1 and TRBJ2-1; the TCRdb D gene call, TRBD2, has no DNA to confirm it. The CDR3 runs 16 residues. Per the germline V gene, CDR1 is LGHDT and CDR2 is YNNKEL (reference sequence). CDR3: CASSLLPGLAANEQFF.

The chain couples TRBV20-1 to TRBJ2-5; TCRdb names TRBD2, which stays unverified in the absence of DNA. The CDR3 sequence is 16 residues long. The germline V gene encodes CDR1 DFQATT and CDR2 SNEGSKA (reference sequence). CDR3 in amino acids: CSARAGSGLGQETQYF.

The chain links TRBV6-4 to TRBJ2-1; TCRdb picks TRBD1, but there is no DNA to check that call. CDR1 and CDR2 from the germline V gene are MRHNA and SNTAGT. The CDR3 consists of 13 residues. The CDR3 region is CASQGTVHNEQFF.

V is TRBV19 and J is TRBJ2-1; absent DNA, TCRdb's TRBD1 call cannot be checked. Germline values: CDR1 LNHDA, CDR2 SQIVND (reference sequence). There are 14 residues in the CDR3. CDR3 residues: CASNAGPGGNEQFF.

The chain recombines TRBV29-1 with TRBJ2-7; TCRdb returns TRBD2, unconfirmable since there is no DNA. The CDR3 spans 14 residues. Germline CDR1 and CDR2: SQVTM and ANQGSEA. CDR3 sequence reads: CSVEGGSVSYEQYF.

This sequence joins TRBV5-6 and TRBJ2-4; TCRdb proposes TRBD1, but this gene call is untestable without DNA. The length of the CDR3 is 14 residues. Germline lookup yields CDR1 SGHDT and CDR2 YYEEEE. CDR3: CASSLWGAKNIQYF.

The chain is built from TRBV29-1 and TRBJ1-2; TCRdb selects TRBD1, and the lack of DNA leaves this call unchecked. The CDR3 runs 13 residues. Germline CDR1 and CDR2: SQVTM and ANQGSEA. CDR3 sequence: CSVASEGNYGYTF.

V and J are TRBV19 and TRBJ2-1; with no DNA, the TCRdb D assignment of TRBD2 cannot be verified. The CDR3 is made up of 15 amino acids. Germline CDR1 and CDR2: LNHDA and SQIVND (reference sequence). CDR3 sequence: CASSIRREARNEQFF. The full variable domain, with the rest looked up from reference TRBV19 and TRBJ2-1, is DGGITQSPKYLFRKEGQNVTLSCEQNLNHDAMYWYRQDPGQGLRLIYYSQIVNDFQKGDIAEGYSVSREKKESFPLTVTSAQKNPTAFYLCASSIRREARNEQFFGPGTRLTVL.

This sequence joins TRBV7-9 and TRBJ1-1. The CDR3 length is 13 residues. In germline, CDR1 is SEHNR, CDR2 FQNEAQ (reference sequence). The chain's CDR3 is CASSSNQNTEAFF.

This chain links TRBV5-1 with TRBJ2-1. Germline assignment: CDR1 SGHRS and CDR2 YFSETQ. CDR3 size: 13 residues. CDR3 amino acids: CASSQIWDNEQFF.

V gene TRBV10-3 combines with J gene TRBJ2-1; TCRdb reports TRBD2, a call that lacks DNA to check it against. Germline CDR1 is ENHRY and CDR2 is SYGVKD. The CDR3 has 17 amino acids. The CDR3 loop reads CAISESKETSGKNEQFF.

The V and J genes are TRBV20-1 and TRBJ1-5. The CDR3 loop spans 13 amino acids. Per germline, CDR1 DFQATT and CDR2 SNEGSKA (reference sequence). The CDR3 here is CSARILDHQPQHF.

CDR3: CASSQPPGDIQYF. The genes are TRBV3-1 and TRBJ2-4; TCRdb's D call of TRBD1 is untestable without DNA. The CDR3 loop spans 13 amino acids. CDR1 and CDR2 from the germline V gene are LGHDT and YNNKEL (reference sequence). The full variable domain, its missing parts supplied by reference TRBV3-1 and TRBJ2-4, is DTAVSQTPKYLVTQMGNDKSIKCEQNLGHDTMYWYKQDSKKFLKIMFSYNNKELIINETVPNRFSPKSPDKAHLNLHINSLELGDSAVYFCASSQPPGDIQYFGAGTRLSVL.

The chain carries TRBV6-6 and TRBJ1-1; TCRdb calls TRBD1, which cannot be checked without DNA. Germline V gives CDR1 MNHNY, CDR2 SVGAGI (reference sequence). The CDR3 is 14 residues long. The CDR3 spells CASSYTKTGTEAFF.

The chain links TRBV28 to TRBJ2-7. The CDR3 covers 12 residues. Looked up from germline, CDR1 is MDHEN and CDR2 is SYDVKM. CDR3 protein: CASSLLGPEQYF.

V and J are TRBV28 and TRBJ2-7; absent DNA, TCRdb's TRBD1 call cannot be checked. Germline loops: CDR1 MDHEN, CDR2 SYDVKM. This CDR3 contains 15 residues. The CDR3 protein is CASSLEGGRPNEQYF.

J is TRBJ2-1 and V is TRBV5-5; the D gene TCRdb calls, TRBD1, cannot be checked with no DNA. Germline CDR1 reads SGHKS; CDR2 reads YYEKEE (reference sequence). The CDR3 loop spans 15 amino acids. CDR3 protein: CASSLGTGKYNEQFF.